The entry that follows covers one T cell receptor beta chain sequence. The antigen is undetermined. This sample was included in a study of shared clonotypes between healthy human individuals. Background on the study: The study used three CD4 naive, three CD4 memory, two CD8 naive and one CD8 memory plate per donor. Study-wide points: Clonotypes shared by all four donors outscored non-shared clonotypes in generation probability. In general, naive subsets displayed greater estimated richness than memory subsets did.

The CDR3 sequence is 14 residues long. V was shortened by 1 base and J by 1 base, with 4 bases between the two germline ends. Germline CDR1 reads MGHRA; CDR2 reads YSYEKL. Naive CD8 cells, CD45RO-negative and positively selected for CCR7, excluded terminally differentiated effector memory CD45RA+ cells. Original processing notes: Because ImmunoSEQ provided only junction sequences with no quality scores, the filtering differed. Produced via immunoSEQ multiplex PCR; TCRdb's table is partial and in-frame only. V and J calls and clone size are those listed in that table; D and trimming were worked out from the DNA. This repertoire shows 550,000 to 650,000 clones, approximately 96% found once; its top ten account for 0.095% to 0.13%.

The TCR comes from a woman under 40 in good health. Material: naive CD8+ T cells sorted from blood. The chain recombines TRBV4-1 with TRBJ2-2; no clear D gene. CDR3 bases: TGCGCCAGCAGCCAAGTACGGAACACCGGGGAGCTGTTTTTT. Its protein product is CASSQVRNTGELFF.